The clone carrying this T cell receptor beta chain was seen a few times. Its antigen is undetermined. These data come from a study of blood T cells in healthy people across ages. Study results and caveats: Long-lived donors carried more naive CD4+ cells and greater diversity than aged donors.

The CDR3 spans 13 residues. Germline V gene sequence: CDR1 SGHAT, CDR2 FQNNGV. Deletions cut 0 bases from V and 6 bases from J, with 7 bases between. A second PCR, run for about 6 to 11 cycles, used a sample-barcoded 5' primer plus a J-beta primer mix. Each cDNA molecule was tagged by a template-switch adaptor that had 12 random nucleotides. Every sample returned 2.5 million or more CDR3-containing paired-end reads. TCRdb re-called the 5' RACE reads through MiXCR, storing one row per CDR3 protein. The sample consists of over a million distinct CDR3 sequences, 45% of them appearing once. The V call is TRBV11-2, the J call TRBJ2-3; D unresolved. The source of this sequence is a woman aged 55-69 years in good health. Source material: blood. The CDR3 coding sequence is TGTGCCAGCAGCTTAGATCGGGTGGATACGCAGTATTTT. It encodes CASSLDRVDTQYF.